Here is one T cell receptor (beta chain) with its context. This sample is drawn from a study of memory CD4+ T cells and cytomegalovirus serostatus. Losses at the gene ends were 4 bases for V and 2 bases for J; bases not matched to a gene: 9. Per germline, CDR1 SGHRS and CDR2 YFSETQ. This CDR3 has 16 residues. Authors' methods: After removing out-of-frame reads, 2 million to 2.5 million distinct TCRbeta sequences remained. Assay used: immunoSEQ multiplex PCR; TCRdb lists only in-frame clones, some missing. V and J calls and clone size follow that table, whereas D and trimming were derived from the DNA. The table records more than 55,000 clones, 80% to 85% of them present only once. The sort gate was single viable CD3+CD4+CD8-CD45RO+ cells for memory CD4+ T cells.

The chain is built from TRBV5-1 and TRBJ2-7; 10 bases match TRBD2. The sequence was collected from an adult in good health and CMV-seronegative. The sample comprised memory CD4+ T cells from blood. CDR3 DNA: TGCGCCAGCAGCCCGGGACTAGCGTCGAAACCCTACGAGCAGTACTTC. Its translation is CASSPGLASKPYEQYF.